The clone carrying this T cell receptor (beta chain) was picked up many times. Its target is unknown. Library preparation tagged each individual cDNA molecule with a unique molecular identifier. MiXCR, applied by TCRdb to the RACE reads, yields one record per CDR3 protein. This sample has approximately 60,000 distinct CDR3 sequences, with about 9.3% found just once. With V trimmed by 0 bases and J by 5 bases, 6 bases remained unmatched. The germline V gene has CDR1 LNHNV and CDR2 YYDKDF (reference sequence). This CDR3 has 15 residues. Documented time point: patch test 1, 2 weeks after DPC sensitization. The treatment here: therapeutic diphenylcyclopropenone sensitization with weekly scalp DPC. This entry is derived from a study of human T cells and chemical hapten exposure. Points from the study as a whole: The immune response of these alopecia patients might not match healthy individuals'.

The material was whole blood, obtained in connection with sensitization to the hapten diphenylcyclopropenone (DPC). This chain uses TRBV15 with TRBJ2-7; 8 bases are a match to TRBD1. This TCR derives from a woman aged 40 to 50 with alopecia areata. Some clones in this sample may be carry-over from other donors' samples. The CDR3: CATSRDRDRLHEQYF. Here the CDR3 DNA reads TGTGCCACCAGCAGAGATCGGGACAGGCTACACGAGCAGTACTTC.